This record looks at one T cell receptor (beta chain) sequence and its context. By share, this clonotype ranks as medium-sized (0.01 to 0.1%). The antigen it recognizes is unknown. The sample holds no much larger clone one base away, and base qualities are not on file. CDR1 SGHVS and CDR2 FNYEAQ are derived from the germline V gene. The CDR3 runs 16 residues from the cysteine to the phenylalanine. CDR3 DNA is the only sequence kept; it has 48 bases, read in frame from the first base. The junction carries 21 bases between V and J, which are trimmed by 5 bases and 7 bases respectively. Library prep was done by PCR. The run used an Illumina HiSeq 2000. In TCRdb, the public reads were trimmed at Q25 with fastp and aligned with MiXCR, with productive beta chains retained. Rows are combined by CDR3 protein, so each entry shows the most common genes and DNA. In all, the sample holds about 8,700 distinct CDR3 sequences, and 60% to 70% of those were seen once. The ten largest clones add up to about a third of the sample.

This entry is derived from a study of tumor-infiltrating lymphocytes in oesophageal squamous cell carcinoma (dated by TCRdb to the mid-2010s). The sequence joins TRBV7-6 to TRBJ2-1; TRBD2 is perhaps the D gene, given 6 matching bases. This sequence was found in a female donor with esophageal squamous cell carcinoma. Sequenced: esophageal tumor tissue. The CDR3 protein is CASSPIYAGGRNEQFF. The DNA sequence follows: TGTGCCAGCAGCCCTATTTATGCCGGGGGTCGTAATGAGCAGTTCTTC.